This T cell receptor beta chain comes out of a study of OX40 agonist ivuxolimab in advanced cancers. Study information: Prior therapy, whether anti-PD-1, anti-PD-L1 or anti-CTLA-4, was allowed, and 40% had some. Regarding the study as a whole: Among T cells, CD8+ cells averaged more expanded clones than CD4+ cells.

On this clone itself: Antigen: not known.

Germline CDR1 reads MDHEN; CDR2 reads SYDVKM. The CDR3 is made up of 13 amino acids. V was cut by 2 bases and J by 4 bases, with 8 bases left in between. Assay: immunoSEQ multiplex PCR; the TCRdb copy retains only in-frame clones and omits some. The sample gives 20,000 to 30,000 clones, around 73% of which show up once; around 1.4% is in the top ten. This specimen consisted of CD4+ or CD8+ T cells sorted from blood, obtained in a trial of the OX40 agonist ivuxolimab. The receptor was derived from an adult with an advanced solid tumor such as melanoma, head and neck, liver or kidney cancer. The rearrangement links TRBV28 to TRBJ2-5; tentative D call: TRBD1 (5 bases). CDR3 protein: CASSLTGAETQYF. The CDR3 bases are TGTGCCAGCAGTTTAACAGGTGCAGAGACCCAGTACTTC.